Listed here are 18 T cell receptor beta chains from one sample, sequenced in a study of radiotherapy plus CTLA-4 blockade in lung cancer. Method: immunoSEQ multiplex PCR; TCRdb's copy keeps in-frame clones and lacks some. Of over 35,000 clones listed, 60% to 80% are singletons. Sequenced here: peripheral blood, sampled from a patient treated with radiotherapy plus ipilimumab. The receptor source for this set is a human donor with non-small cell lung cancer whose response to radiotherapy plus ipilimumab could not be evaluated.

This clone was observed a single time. The CDR3 coding sequence is TGTGCCAGCAGTCGGGACAGTCGAGATACGCAGTATTTT. This translates into CASSRDSRDTQYF. This chain uses TRBV2 with TRBJ2-3; TRBD1 matches at 7 bases. Trimming cost V 5 bases and J 5 bases; bases outside gene matches: 4. The CDR3 is 13 residues long. Germline V CDR1 and CDR2: SNHLY, FYNNEI. Variable domain in full (rest from reference TRBV2 and TRBJ2-3): EPEVTQTPSHQVTQMGQEVILRCVPISNHLYFYWYRQILGQKVEFLVSFYNNEISEKSEIFDDQFSVERPDGSNFTLKIRSTKLEDSAMYFCASSRDSRDTQYFGPGTRLTVL.

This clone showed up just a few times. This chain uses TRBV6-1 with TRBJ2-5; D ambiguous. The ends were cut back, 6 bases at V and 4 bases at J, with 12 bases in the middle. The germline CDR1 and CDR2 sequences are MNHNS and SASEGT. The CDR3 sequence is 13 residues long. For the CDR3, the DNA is TGTGCCAGCAGGATAGACGGCGGAGAGACCCAGTACTTC. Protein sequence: CASRIDGGETQYF.

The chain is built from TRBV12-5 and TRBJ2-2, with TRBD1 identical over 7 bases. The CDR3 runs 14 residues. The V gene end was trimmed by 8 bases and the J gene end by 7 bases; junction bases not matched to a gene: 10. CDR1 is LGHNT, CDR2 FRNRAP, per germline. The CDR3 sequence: CASRQGILDGELFF. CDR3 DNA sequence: TGTGCTAGTAGACAGGGAATTCTAGACGGGGAGCTGTTTTTT.

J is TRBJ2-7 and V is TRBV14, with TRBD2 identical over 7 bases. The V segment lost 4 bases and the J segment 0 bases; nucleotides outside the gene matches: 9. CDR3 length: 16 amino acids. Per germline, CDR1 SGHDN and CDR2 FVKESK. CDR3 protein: CASSPKGRGDSYEQYF. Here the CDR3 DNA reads TGTGCCAGCAGCCCTAAGGGTCGGGGGGACTCCTACGAGCAGTACTTC.

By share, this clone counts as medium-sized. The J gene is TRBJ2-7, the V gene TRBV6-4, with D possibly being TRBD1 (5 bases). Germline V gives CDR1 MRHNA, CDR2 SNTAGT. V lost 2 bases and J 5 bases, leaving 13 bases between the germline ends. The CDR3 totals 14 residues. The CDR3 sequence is CASSDVTESHEQYF. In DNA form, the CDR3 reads TGTGCCAGCAGTGACGTGACAGAGTCCCACGAGCAGTACTTC.

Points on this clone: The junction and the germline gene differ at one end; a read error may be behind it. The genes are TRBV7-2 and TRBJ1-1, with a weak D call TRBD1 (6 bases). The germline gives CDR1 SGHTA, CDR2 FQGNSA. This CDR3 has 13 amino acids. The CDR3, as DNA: TGTGCCACCAGCGGACAGCCGAACACTGAAGCTTTCTTT. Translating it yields CATSGQPNTEAFF.

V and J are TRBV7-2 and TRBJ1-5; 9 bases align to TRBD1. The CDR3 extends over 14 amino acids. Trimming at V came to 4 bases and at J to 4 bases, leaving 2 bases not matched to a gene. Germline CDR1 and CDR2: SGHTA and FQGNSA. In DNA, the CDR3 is TGTGCCAGCAGCTCGACAGGGGGGAATCAGCCCCAGCATTTT. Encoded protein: CASSSTGGNQPQHF.

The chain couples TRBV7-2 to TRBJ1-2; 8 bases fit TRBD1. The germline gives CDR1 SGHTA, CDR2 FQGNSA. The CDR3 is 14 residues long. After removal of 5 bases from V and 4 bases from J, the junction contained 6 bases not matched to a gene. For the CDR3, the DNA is TGTGCCAGCAGCGGCCGGGACAGGCTCTATGGCTACACCTTC. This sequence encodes CASSGRDRLYGYTF.

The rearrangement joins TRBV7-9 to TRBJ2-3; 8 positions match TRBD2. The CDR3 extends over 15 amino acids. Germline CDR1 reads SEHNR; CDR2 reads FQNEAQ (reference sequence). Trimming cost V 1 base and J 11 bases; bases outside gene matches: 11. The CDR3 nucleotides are TGTGCCAGCAGCTTAGTTCGGGGGGGGCCGGGGGTGCAGTATTTT. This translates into CASSLVRGGPGVQYF.

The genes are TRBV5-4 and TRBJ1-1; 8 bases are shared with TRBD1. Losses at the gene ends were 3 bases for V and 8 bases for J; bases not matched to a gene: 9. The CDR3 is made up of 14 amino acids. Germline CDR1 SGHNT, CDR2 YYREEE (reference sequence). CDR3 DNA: TGTGCCAGCAGCTCCAATACCCGGGACAGGGAAGCTTTCTTT. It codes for CASSSNTRDREAFF.

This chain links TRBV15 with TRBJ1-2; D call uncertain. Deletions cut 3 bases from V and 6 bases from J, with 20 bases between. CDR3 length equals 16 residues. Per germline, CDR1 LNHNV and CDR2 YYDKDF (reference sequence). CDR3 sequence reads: CATSSPGGERLNGYTF. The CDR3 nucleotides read TGTGCCACCAGCAGCCCCGGCGGGGAAAGACTAAATGGCTACACCTTC.

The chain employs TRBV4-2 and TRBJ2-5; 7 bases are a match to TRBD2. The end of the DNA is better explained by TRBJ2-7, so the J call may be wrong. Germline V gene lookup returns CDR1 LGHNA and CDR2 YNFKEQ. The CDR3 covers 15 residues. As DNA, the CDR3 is TGTGCCAGCAGCCAAGGAGCGGGAAGCTCCTACGAGCAGTACTTC. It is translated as CASSQGAGSSYEQYF.

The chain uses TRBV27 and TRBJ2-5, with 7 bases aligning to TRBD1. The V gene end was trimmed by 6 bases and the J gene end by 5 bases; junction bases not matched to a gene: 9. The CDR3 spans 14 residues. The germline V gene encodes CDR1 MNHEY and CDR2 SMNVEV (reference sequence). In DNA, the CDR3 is TGTGCCAGCAGGACTACAGGGGAGACGGAGACCCAGTACTTC. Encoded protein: CASRTTGETETQYF.

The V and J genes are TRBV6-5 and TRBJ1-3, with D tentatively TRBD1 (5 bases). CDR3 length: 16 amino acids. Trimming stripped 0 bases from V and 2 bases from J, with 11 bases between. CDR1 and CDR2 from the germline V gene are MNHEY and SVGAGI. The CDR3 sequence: CASSYSAQTAGNTIYF. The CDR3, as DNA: TGTGCCAGCAGTTACTCCGCTCAGACAGCTGGAAACACCATATATTTT.

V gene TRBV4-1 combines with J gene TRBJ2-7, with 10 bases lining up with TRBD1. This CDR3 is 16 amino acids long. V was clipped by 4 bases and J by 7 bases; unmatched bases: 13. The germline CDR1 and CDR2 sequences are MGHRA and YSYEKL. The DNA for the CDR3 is TGCGCCAGCAGCCCCCAACCCGGGACAGGGGTGAGGGAGCAGTACTTC. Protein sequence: CASSPQPGTGVREQYF.

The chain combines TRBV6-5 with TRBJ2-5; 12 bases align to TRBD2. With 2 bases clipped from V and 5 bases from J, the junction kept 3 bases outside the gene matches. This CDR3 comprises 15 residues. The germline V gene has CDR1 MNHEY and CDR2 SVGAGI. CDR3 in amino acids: CASSYATSGGETQYF. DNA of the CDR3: TGTGCCAGCAGTTACGCGACTAGCGGGGGTGAGACCCAGTACTTC.

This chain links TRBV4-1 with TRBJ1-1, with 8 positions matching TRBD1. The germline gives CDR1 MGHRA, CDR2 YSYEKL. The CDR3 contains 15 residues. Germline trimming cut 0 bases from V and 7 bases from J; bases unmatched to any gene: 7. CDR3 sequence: CASSQEKGGQDEAFF. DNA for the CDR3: TGCGCCAGCAGCCAAGAAAAGGGGGGACAGGATGAAGCTTTCTTT.

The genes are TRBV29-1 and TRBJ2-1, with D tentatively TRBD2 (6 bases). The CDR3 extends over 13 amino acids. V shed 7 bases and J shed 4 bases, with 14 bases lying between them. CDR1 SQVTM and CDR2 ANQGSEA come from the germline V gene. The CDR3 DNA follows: TGCAGCGAGAGACTAGGGGATTACAATGAGCAGTTCTTC. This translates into CSERLGDYNEQFF.